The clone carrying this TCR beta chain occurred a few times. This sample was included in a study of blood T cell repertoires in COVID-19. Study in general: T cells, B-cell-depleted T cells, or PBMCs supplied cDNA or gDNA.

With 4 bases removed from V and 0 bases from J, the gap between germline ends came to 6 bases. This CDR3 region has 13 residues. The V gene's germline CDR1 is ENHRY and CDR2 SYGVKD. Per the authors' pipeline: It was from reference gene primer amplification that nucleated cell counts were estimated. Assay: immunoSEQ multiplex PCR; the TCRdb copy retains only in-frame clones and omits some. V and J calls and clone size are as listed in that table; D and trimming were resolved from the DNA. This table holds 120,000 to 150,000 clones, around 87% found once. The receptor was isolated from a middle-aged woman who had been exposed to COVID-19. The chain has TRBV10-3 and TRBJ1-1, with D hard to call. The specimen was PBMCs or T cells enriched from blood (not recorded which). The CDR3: CAISGGLNTEAFF. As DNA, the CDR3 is TGTGCCATCAGTGGCGGGTTGAACACTGAAGCTTTCTTT.